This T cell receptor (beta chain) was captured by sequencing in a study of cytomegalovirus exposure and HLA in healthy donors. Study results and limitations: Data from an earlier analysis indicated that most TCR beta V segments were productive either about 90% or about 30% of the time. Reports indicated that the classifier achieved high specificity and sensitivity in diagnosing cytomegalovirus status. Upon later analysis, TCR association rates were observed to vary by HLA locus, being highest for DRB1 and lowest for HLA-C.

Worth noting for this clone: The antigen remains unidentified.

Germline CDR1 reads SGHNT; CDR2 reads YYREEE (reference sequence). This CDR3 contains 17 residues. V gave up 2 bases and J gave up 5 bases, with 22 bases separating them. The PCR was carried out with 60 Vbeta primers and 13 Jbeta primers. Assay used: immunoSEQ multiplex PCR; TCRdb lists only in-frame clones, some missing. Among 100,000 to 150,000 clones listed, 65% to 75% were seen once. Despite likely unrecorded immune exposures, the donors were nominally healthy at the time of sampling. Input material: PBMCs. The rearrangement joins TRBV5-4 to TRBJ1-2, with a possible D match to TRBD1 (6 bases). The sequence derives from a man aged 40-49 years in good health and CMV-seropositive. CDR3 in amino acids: CASSLPATGLGGYGYTF. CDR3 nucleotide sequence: TGTGCCAGCAGCTTACCGGCCACAGGACTAGGGGGGTATGGCTACACCTTC.